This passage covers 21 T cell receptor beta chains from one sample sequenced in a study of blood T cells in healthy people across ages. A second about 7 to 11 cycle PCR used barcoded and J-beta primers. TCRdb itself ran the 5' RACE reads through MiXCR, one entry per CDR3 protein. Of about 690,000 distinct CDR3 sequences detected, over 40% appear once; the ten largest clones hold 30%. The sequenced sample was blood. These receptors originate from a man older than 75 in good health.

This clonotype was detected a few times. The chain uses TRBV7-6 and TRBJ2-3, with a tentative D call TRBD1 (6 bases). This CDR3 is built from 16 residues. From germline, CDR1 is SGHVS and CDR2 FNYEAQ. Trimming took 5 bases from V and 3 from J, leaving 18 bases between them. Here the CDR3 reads CASSPDTTGTTDTQYF. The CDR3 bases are TGTGCCAGCAGCCCTGACACCACCGGGACAACAGATACGCAGTATTTT. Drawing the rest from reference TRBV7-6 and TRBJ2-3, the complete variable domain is GAGVSQSPRYKVTKRGQDVALRCDPISGHVSLYWYRQALGQGPEFLTYFNYEAQQDKSGLPNDRFSAERPEGSISTLTIQRTEQRDSAMYRCASSPDTTGTTDTQYFGPGTRLTVL.

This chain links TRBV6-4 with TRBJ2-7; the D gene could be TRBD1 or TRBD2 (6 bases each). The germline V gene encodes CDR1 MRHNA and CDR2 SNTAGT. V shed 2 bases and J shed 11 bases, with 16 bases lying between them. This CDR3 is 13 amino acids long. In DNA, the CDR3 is TGTGCCAGCAGTGACCTGTGGAGGGGGGAAAAGTACTTC. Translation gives CASSDLWRGEKYF.

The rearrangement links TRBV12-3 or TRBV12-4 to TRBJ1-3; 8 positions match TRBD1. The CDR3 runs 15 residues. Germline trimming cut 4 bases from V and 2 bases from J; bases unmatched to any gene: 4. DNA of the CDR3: TGTGCCAGCAGTTCTACAGGGGGTGCTGGAAACACCATATATTTT. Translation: CASSSTGGAGNTIYF.

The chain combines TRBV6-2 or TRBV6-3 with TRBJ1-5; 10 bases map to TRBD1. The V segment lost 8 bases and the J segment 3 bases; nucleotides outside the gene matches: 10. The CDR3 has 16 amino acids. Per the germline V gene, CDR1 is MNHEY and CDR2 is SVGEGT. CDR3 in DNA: TGTGCCAGCGCCGGGACAGGGGCCCTTAACAATCAGCCCCAGCATTTT. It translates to CASAGTGALNNQPQHF.

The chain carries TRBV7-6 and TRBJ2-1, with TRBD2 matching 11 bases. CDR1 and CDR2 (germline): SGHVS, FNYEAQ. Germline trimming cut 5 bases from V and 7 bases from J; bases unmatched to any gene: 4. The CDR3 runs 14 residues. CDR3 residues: CASSARLAGNEQFF. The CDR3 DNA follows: TGTGCCAGCAGCGCCCGACTAGCGGGGAATGAGCAGTTCTTC.

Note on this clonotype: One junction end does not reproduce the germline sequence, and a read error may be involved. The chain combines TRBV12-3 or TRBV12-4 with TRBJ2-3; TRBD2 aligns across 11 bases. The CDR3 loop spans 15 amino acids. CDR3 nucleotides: TGTACCAGCAGTTATAGCGGGAGGGCCTCAGATACGCAGTATTTT. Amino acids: CTSSYSGRASDTQYF.

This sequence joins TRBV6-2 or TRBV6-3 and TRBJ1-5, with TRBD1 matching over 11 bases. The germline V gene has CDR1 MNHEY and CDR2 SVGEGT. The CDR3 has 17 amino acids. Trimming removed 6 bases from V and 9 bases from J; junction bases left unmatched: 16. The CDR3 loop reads CASSPGTGGTTRWPQHF. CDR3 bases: TGTGCCAGCAGCCCCGGGACAGGGGGTACCACAAGGTGGCCCCAGCATTTT.

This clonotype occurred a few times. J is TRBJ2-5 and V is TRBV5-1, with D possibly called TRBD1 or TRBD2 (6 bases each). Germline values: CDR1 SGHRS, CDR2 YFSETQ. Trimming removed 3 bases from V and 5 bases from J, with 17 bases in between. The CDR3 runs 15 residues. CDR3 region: CASSSSVGGAETQYF. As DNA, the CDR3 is TGCGCCAGCAGCTCCTCAGTGGGGGGCGCGGAGACCCAGTACTTC.

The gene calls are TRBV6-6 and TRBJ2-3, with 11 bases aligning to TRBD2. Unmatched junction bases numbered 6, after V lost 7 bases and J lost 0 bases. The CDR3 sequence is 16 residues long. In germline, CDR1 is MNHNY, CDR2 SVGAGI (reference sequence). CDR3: CASTGLAGTSTDTQYF. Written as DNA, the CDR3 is TGTGCCAGCACCGGACTAGCGGGTACTAGCACAGATACGCAGTATTTT.

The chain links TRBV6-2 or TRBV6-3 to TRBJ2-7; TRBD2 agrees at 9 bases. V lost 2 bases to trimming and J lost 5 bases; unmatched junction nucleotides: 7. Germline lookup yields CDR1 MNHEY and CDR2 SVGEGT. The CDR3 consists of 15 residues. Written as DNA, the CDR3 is TGTGCCAGCAGTTACGGAACTAGCGGGTTCCACGAGCAGTACTTC. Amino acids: CASSYGTSGFHEQYF.

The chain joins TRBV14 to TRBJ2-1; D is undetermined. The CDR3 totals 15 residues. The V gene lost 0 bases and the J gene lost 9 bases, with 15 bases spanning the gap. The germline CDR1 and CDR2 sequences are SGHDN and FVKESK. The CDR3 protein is CASSQDSGSFREQFF. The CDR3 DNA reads TGTGCCAGCAGCCAAGATTCTGGTAGTTTTCGTGAGCAGTTCTTC.

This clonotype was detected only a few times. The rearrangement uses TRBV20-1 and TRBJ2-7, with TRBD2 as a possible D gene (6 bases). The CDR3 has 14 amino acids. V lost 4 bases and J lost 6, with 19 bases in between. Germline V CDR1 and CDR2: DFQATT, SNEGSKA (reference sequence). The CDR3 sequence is CSAIPDPLGGEQYF. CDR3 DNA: TGCAGTGCTATACCCGACCCCCTGGGAGGCGAGCAGTACTTC.

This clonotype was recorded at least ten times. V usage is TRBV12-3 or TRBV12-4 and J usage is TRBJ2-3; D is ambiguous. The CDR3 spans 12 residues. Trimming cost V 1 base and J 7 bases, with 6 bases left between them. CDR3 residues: CASSLGVNTQYF. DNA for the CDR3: TGTGCCAGCAGTTTAGGGGTAAATACGCAGTATTTT.

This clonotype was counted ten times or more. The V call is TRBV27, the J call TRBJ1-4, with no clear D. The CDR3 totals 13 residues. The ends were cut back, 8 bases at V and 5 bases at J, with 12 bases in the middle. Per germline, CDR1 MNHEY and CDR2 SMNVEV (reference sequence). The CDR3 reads CASGRERNEKLFF. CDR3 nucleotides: TGTGCCAGCGGCCGGGAGAGAAATGAAAAACTGTTTTTT.

The CDR3 protein is CASSLNFAGQSFHEQYF. DNA for the CDR3: TGTGCCAGCAGCTTAAATTTTGCGGGACAGAGTTTCCACGAGCAGTACTTC. The V and J genes are TRBV7-2 and TRBJ2-5; tentatively, D is TRBD1 (7 bases). Matching the DNA end better, TRBJ2-7 makes the J call doubtful. Looked up from germline, CDR1 is SGHTA and CDR2 is FQGNSA. This CDR3 region has 17 residues.

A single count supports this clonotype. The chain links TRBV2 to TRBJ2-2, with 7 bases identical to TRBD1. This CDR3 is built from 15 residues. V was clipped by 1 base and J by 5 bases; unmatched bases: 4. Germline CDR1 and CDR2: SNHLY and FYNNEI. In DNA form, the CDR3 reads TGTGCCAGCAGTGAAGAGGGGGCGCGAACCGGGGAGCTGTTTTTT. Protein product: CASSEEGARTGELFF.

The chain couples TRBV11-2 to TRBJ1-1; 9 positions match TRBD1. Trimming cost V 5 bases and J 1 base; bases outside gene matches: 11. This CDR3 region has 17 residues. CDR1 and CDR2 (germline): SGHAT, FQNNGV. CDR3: CASSITDRGSPNTEAFF. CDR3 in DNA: TGTGCCAGCAGCATAACCGACAGGGGGTCCCCGAACACTGAAGCTTTCTTT.

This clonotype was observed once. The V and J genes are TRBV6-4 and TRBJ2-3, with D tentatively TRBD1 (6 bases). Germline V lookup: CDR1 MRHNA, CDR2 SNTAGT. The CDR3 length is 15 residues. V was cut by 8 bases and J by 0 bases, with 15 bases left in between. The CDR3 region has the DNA TGTGCCAGCGCGTTTAGGGGGTCGAGCACAGATACGCAGTATTTT. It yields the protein CASAFRGSSTDTQYF.

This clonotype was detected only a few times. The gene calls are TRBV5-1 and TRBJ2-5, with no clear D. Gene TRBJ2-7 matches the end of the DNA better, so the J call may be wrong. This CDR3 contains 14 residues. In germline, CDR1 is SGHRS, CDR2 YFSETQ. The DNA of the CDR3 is TGCGCCAGCCCAAAACGGCTAGTTACCCACGAGCAGTACTTC. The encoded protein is CASPKRLVTHEQYF.

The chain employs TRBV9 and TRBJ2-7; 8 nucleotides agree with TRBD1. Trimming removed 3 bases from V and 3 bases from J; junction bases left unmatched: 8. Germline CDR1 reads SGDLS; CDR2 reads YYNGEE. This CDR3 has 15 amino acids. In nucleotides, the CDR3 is TGTGCCAGCAGCGGGGGGCAGGACAGGGTCTACGAGCAGTACTTC. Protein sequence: CASSGGQDRVYEQYF.

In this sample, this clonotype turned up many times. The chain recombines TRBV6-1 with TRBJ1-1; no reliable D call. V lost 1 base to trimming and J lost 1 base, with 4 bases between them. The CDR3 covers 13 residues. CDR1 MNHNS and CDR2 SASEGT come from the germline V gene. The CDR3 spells CASSEGGNTEAFF. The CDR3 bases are TGTGCCAGCAGTGAAGGAGGGAACACTGAAGCTTTCTTT.